The 27 T cell receptor beta chains listed next were all sequenced from one sample in a study of blood T cell repertoires in COVID-19. Method: immunoSEQ multiplex PCR; TCRdb's copy keeps in-frame clones and lacks some. The sample contains about 250,000 clones, 85% to 90% of which appear only once. The sample comprised PBMCs or T cells enriched from blood (not recorded which). These receptors all come from a young woman who had recovered from COVID-19.

This clone was found a few times. This chain links TRBV5-1 with TRBJ1-3, with no clear D. V lost 2 bases to trimming and J lost 2 bases, with 17 bases between them. Germline V gene sequence: CDR1 SGHRS, CDR2 YFSETQ. The CDR3 runs to 17 residues. CDR3 nucleotides: TGCGCCAGCAGCTTTTCTCCCCCTGTAGCTGCTGGAAACACCATATATTTT. Its translation is CASSFSPPVAAGNTIYF.

The chain employs TRBV9 and TRBJ2-3; 9 bases map to TRBD2. The V and J ends lost 0 bases and 3 bases, in that order; junction bases with no gene match: 5. From germline, CDR1 is SGDLS and CDR2 YYNGEE. The CDR3 runs 16 residues. CDR3 coding DNA: TGTGCCAGCAGCGTAGGGGAGCGGGGGGTAACAGATACGCAGTATTTT. Translating it yields CASSVGERGVTDTQYF. The entire variable domain, with the rest obtained from reference TRBV9 and TRBJ2-3, is as follows: DSGVTQTPKHLITATGQRVTLRCSPRSGDLSVYWYQQSLDQGLQFLIQYYNGEERAKGNILERFSAQQFPDLHSELNLSSLELGDSALYFCASSVGERGVTDTQYFGPGTRLTVL.

The chain uses TRBV2 and TRBJ1-3; tentative D call: TRBD1 (5 bases). This CDR3 comprises 15 residues. Trimming took off 5 bases at V and 1 base at J, with 12 bases between the two ends. Per germline, CDR1 SNHLY and CDR2 FYNNEI. DNA for the CDR3: TGTGCCAGCAGTATGACGGGACTTTCTGGAAACACCATATATTTT. Translation: CASSMTGLSGNTIYF.

The V and J genes are TRBV2 and TRBJ1-1; D ambiguous. Germline loops: CDR1 SNHLY, CDR2 FYNNEI. This CDR3 spans 13 amino acids. The ends were cut back, 3 bases at V and 5 bases at J, with 10 bases in the middle. CDR3: CASSDNYGTEAFF. The CDR3 coding sequence is TGTGCCAGCAGTGACAACTACGGTACTGAAGCTTTCTTT.

The genes are TRBV7-9 and TRBJ2-5, with D perhaps matching TRBD2 (5 bases). CDR3 length equals 14 residues. The V gene's germline CDR1 is SEHNR and CDR2 FQNEAQ (reference sequence). Deletions cut 3 bases from V and 0 bases from J, with 8 bases between. The CDR3 DNA sequence: TGTGCCAGCAGCTTCCCGGGATACCAAGAGACCCAGTACTTC. It specifies CASSFPGYQETQYF.

This rearrangement joins TRBV5-1 to TRBJ2-6; D perhaps matches TRBD1 (6 bases). This CDR3 is built from 18 residues. Germline assignment: CDR1 SGHRS and CDR2 YFSETQ. Trimming left V 1 base short and J 0 bases short, with 14 bases between. CDR3 amino acids: CASSLSGDLISGANVLTF. The CDR3 DNA reads as TGCGCCAGCAGCTTGTCAGGGGACCTAATCTCTGGGGCCAACGTCCTGACTTTC.

This clone was observed a few times. The rearrangement links TRBV30 to TRBJ2-2; no reliable D call. V was cut by 5 bases and J by 1 base, with 5 bases left in between. This CDR3 is built from 12 residues. CDR1 is GTSNPN, CDR2 SVGIG, per germline (reference sequence). The DNA of the CDR3 is TGTGCCTGGGGCGGGAACACCGGGGAGCTGTTTTTT. It encodes CAWGGNTGELFF.

This chain connects TRBV6-1 to TRBJ1-2; 7 nucleotides agree with TRBD1. Germline V lookup: CDR1 MNHNS, CDR2 SASEGT. This CDR3 is 16 amino acids long. V shed 3 bases, J shed 9 bases, and the junction held 16 bases outside the gene matches. The CDR3 bases are TGTGCCAGCAGTGATCCCGAGGGGGCCCGAGGCTTTAGCTACACCTTC. Translating it yields CASSDPEGARGFSYTF.

This chain uses TRBV6-5 with TRBJ1-2; possibly TRBD1 for D (6 bases). V was cut by 1 base and J by 8 bases, with 17 bases left in between. Germline CDR1 reads MNHEY; CDR2 reads SVGAGI. The CDR3 extends over 15 amino acids. The CDR3 coding sequence is TGTGCCAGCAGTTACTTTGGGGAGGGGGTACGAGGCTACACCTTC. Amino acids: CASSYFGEGVRGYTF.

The rearrangement links TRBV3-1 (or the pseudogene TRBV3-2) to TRBJ1-4; unclear D gene. This CDR3 is 14 amino acids long. The V and J ends lost 4 bases and 8 bases respectively, with 14 bases between them. The germline V gene has CDR1 LGHDT and CDR2 YNNKEL (reference sequence). CDR3 bases: TGTGCCAGCAGCCCCGTCACGAGGAAGGAAAAACTGTTTTTT. It yields the protein CASSPVTRKEKLFF.

The chain recombines TRBV7-9 with TRBJ2-2; TRBD1 matches 8 bases. J gave up 1 base and V 6 bases, and 7 bases lay outside the gene matches. The germline CDR1 and CDR2 sequences are SEHNR and FQNEAQ (reference sequence). CDR3 length: 16 residues. The CDR3 nucleotides are TGTGCCAGCAGTCACGCCGGGACAGGGAACACCGGGGAGCTGTTTTTT. It encodes CASSHAGTGNTGELFF.

V is TRBV5-6 and J is TRBJ1-5, with D possibly matching TRBD1 (6 bases). V gave up 4 bases and J gave up 2 bases, with 13 bases separating them. From germline, CDR1 is SGHDT and CDR2 YYEEEE. The CDR3 has 15 amino acids. CDR3 sequence (DNA): TGTGCCAGCAGCCTTAGACAGGCGGGCAATCAGCCCCAGCATTTT. Amino acid sequence: CASSLRQAGNQPQHF.

The chain is built from TRBV25-1 and TRBJ1-4, with D unresolved. CDR1 and CDR2 (germline): MGHDK, SYGVNS. This CDR3 has 15 amino acids. V was trimmed by 5 bases and J by 3 bases, leaving 13 bases between them. In nucleotides, the CDR3 is TGTGCCAGCAGTCCCACCCGGGGTTCTAATGAAAAACTGTTTTTT. It is translated as CASSPTRGSNEKLFF.

This clone has a single count. The rearrangement joins TRBV4-1 to TRBJ1-5, with D unclear. The germline V gene has CDR1 MGHRA and CDR2 YSYEKL. The length of the CDR3 is 13 residues. V lost 3 bases and J 4 bases, leaving 7 bases between the germline ends. The CDR3 loop reads CASSHRENQPQHF. DNA for the CDR3: TGCGCCAGCAGCCACCGAGAGAATCAGCCCCAGCATTTT.

The DNA of the CDR3 is TGTGCCAGCAGTTTTGGGGGCGATGGCTACACCTTC. Translating gives CASSFGGDGYTF. The chain is built from TRBV5-6 and TRBJ1-2; a weak D match, TRBD1 (6 bases). Trimming left V 5 bases short and J 6 bases short, with 11 bases between. This CDR3 comprises 12 residues. CDR1 and CDR2 (germline): SGHDT, YYEEEE.

The rearrangement uses TRBV10-2 and TRBJ2-7, with TRBD2 matching 12 bases. With V trimmed by 6 bases and J by 4 bases, 13 bases remained unmatched. CDR1 is WSHSY and CDR2 is SAAADI in the germline V gene. This CDR3 is built from 17 residues. Written as DNA, the CDR3 is TGCGCCAGCAGCGTGCTACTAGCGGGGGGCCTTAATTACGAGCAGTACTTC. Translated, it gives CASSVLLAGGLNYEQYF.

The chain employs TRBV11-2 and TRBJ1-1; D gene uncertain. The germline V gene has CDR1 SGHAT and CDR2 FQNNGV. V lost 3 bases and J 2 bases, leaving 13 bases between the germline ends. The CDR3 is made up of 15 amino acids. The CDR3 reads CASSFEVPINTEAFF. CDR3 coding DNA: TGTGCCAGCAGCTTTGAGGTCCCCATCAACACTGAAGCTTTCTTT.

This sequence joins TRBV27 and TRBJ1-5; D not certain. V dropped 1 base and J dropped 2 bases, with 12 bases sitting between them. Germline values: CDR1 MNHEY, CDR2 SMNVEV (reference sequence). The CDR3 spans 16 residues. This CDR3 is CASSLLGERGNQPQHF. The CDR3 coding sequence is TGTGCCAGCAGTTTATTGGGTGAACGGGGCAATCAGCCCCAGCATTTT.

The chain joins TRBV6-2 or TRBV6-3 to TRBJ2-6; TRBD1 agrees at 7 bases. V shed 4 bases and J 0 bases; nucleotides not matched to a gene: 6. The CDR3 runs to 17 residues. Germline CDR1 MNHEY, CDR2 SVGEGT. CDR3 amino acids: CASSSDRASSGANVLTF. DNA for the CDR3: TGTGCCAGCAGTTCCGACAGGGCTAGCTCTGGGGCCAACGTCCTGACTTTC.

This chain connects TRBV5-4 to TRBJ2-7; a weak D match, TRBD2 (6 bases). Germline loops: CDR1 SGHNT, CDR2 YYREEE (reference sequence). V was clipped by 2 bases and J by 3 bases, with 9 bases between them. CDR3 size: 13 residues. The CDR3 region has the DNA TGTGCCAGCAGCTTCCCGGGAGTCTACGAGCAGTACTTC. Its protein product is CASSFPGVYEQYF.

This rearrangement joins TRBV9 to TRBJ2-1; weak D call: TRBD2 (6 bases). The CDR3 extends over 17 amino acids. The V and J ends lost 1 base and 3 bases respectively, with 17 bases between them. CDR1 is SGDLS, CDR2 YYNGEE, per germline. CDR3 residues: CASSVSLATPFYNEQFF. CDR3 DNA sequence: TGTGCCAGCAGCGTATCGCTAGCGACCCCTTTCTACAATGAGCAGTTCTTC.

In DNA form, the CDR3 reads TGTGCCAGCAGGCTACTGACCTACGAGCAGTACTTC. It yields the protein CASRLLTYEQYF. This sequence joins TRBV2 and TRBJ2-7, with D uncertain. This CDR3 region has 12 residues. V gave up 6 bases and J gave up 2 bases, with 8 bases separating them. In germline, CDR1 is SNHLY, CDR2 FYNNEI. Combining the CDR3 with reference TRBV2 and TRBJ2-7 gives the whole variable domain EPEVTQTPSHQVTQMGQEVILRCVPISNHLYFYWYRQILGQKVEFLVSFYNNEISEKSEIFDDQFSVERPDGSNFTLKIRSTKLEDSAMYFCASRLLTYEQYFGPGTRLTVT.

About this clone itself: Other DNA sequences in this specimen translate into the identical CDR3. The V gene is TRBV19, the J gene TRBJ2-3; 9 bases line up with TRBD2. The CDR3 has 16 amino acids. Germline-derived CDR1 and CDR2 are LNHDA and SQIVND (reference sequence). The junction had 8 bases not matched to a gene; V was cut back by 5 bases and J by 2 bases. Here the CDR3 DNA reads TGTGCCAGTAGTGGTGGGCTAGCGGGGAACACAGATACGCAGTATTTT. Protein product: CASSGGLAGNTDTQYF.

The chain joins TRBV11-3 to TRBJ2-7, with 12 bases that match TRBD1. J gave up 5 bases and V 4 bases, and 6 bases lay outside the gene matches. CDR3 length equals 15 residues. Germline CDR1 is SGHNT and CDR2 is YENEEA. The CDR3 DNA follows: TGTGCCAGCAGCTCGGGACAGGGGGCTGTGGACGAGCAGTACTTC. Residues: CASSSGQGAVDEQYF.

This chain connects TRBV15 to TRBJ1-4; D is unresolved. V was clipped by 5 bases and J by 0 bases, with 16 bases between them. This CDR3 is built from 17 residues. Germline CDR1 reads LNHNV; CDR2 reads YYDKDF (reference sequence). CDR3 sequence (DNA): TGTGCCACCAGCGGAGGCTTAGACATCCCAACTAATGAAAAACTGTTTTTT. It encodes CATSGGLDIPTNEKLFF.

The genes are TRBV19 and TRBJ1-1; 7 nucleotides match TRBD1. Trimming removed 6 bases from V and 1 base from J; junction bases left unmatched: 5. This CDR3 spans 14 amino acids. Germline lookup yields CDR1 LNHDA and CDR2 SQIVND (reference sequence). The CDR3 protein is CASSEQGSNTEAFF. The CDR3 coding sequence is TGTGCCAGTAGCGAACAGGGGTCGAACACTGAAGCTTTCTTT.

The chain joins TRBV5-4 to TRBJ2-3, with no clear D. V was shortened by 0 bases and J by 7 bases, with 9 bases between the two germline ends. This CDR3 contains 13 residues. CDR1 SGHNT and CDR2 YYREEE come from the germline V gene (reference sequence). As DNA, the CDR3 is TGTGCCAGCAGCTTGGGAGGCAGTAATACGCAGTATTTT. It is translated as CASSLGGSNTQYF.